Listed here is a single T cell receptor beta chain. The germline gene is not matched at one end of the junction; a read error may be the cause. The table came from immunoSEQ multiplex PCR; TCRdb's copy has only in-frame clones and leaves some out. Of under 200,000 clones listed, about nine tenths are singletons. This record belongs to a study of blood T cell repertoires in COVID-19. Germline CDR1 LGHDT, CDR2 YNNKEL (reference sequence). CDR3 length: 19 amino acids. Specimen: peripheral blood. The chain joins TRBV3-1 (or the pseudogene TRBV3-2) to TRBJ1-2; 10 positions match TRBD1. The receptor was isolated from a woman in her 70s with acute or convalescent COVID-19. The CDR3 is CASSQKTGGRLTDYGYSFF. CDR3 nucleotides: TGTGCCAGCAGCCAAAAGACAGGGGGCCGCTTAACCGATTATGGCTACTCCTTCTTC.